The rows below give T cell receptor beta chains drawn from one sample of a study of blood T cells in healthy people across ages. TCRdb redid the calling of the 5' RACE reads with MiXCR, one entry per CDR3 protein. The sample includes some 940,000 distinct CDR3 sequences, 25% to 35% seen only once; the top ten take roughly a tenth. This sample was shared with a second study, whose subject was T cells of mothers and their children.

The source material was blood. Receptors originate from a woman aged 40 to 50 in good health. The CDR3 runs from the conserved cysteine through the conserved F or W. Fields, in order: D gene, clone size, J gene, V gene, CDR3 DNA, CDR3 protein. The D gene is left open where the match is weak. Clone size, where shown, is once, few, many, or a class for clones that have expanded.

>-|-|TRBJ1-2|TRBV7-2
TGTGCCAGCAGCTTAGCTAACGGCATCAGGAGCTATGGCTACACCTTC
CASSLANGIRSYGYTF
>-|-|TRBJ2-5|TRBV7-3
TGTGCCAGCAGCCCCAATGCGGGAAAAGAGACCCAGTACTTC
CASSPNAGKETQYF
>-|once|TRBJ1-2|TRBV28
TGTGCCAGGAGTATTCCGGGACCCCAGGGGTATGGCTACACCTTC
CARSIPGPQGYGYTF
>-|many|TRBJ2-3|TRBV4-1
TGCGCCAGCAGCCAAGATCCGTACACAGATACGCAGTATTTT
CASSQDPYTDTQYF
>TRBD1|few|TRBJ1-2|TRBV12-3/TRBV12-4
TGTGCCAGCAGTTTAGAGGGCAGGGGGGACTATGGCTACACCTTC
CASSLEGRGDYGYTF
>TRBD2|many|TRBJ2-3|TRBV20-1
TGCAGTGCTAGAGATGGCGCTAGCGGGGGGGTCCTAGAAACGCAGTATTTT
CSARDGASGGVLETQYF
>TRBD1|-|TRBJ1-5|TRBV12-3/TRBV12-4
TGTGCCAGCAGTTTGTTCGAGGGGGCGAATCAGCCCCAGCATTTT
CASSLFEGANQPQHF
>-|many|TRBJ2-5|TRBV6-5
TGTGCCAGCAGTTACCTCTCGGGACTTGAGGTCGAGACCCAGTACTTC
CASSYLSGLEVETQYF
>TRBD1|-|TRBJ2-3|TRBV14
TGTGCCAGCAGCCGGGACAGGGGGCTTTCAGATACGCAGTATTTT
CASSRDRGLSDTQYF
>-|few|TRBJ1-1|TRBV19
TGTGCCAGTAGTCTCTGGGGCAGGCGAACGAACACTGAAGCTTTCTTT
CASSLWGRRTNTEAFF
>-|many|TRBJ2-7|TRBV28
TGTGCCAGCAGTTTCTGGGGGGCCCGCTCCTACGAGCAGTACTTC
CASSFWGARSYEQYF
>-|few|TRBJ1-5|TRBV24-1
TGTGCCACCAGTGATAGGCAGGGGAATCAGCCCCAGCATTTT
CATSDRQGNQPQHF
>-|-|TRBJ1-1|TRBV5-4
TGTGCCAGCAGCTTGGCCACGGGGCGGGTGAACACTGAAGCTTTCTTT
CASSLATGRVNTEAFF
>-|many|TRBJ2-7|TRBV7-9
TGTGCCAGCAGCAAAGTGGACATAGGCTACGAGCAGTACTTC
CASSKVDIGYEQYF
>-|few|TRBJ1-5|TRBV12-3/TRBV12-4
TGTGCCAGCAGTTTTAGCGGGAGTAGCAATCAGCCCCAGCATTTT
CASSFSGSSNQPQHF
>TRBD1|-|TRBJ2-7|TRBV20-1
TGCAGTGCTAAAGCACAGACAGGGGGCCCCTACGAGCAGTACTTC
CSAKAQTGGPYEQYF
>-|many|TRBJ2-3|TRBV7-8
TGTGCCAGCAGCTCTATAAGCACAGATACGCAGTATTTT
CASSSISTDTQYF
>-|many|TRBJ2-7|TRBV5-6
TGTGCCAGCAGCTTGATCGGGGGAGCCTACGAGCAGTACTTC
CASSLIGGAYEQYF
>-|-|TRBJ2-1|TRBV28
TGTGCCAGCACTCCTTCGGGGTTAGTAACCTACAATGAGCAGTTCTTC
CASTPSGLVTYNEQFF
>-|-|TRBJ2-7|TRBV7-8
TGTGCCAGCAGCCTTGTTTTGGACTACGAGCAGTACTTC
CASSLVLDYEQYF
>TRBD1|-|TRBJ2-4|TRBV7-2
TGTGCCAGCAGCTTAGCTGGGGACAGGGGGCTGAGTGAGCAGTACTTC
CASSLAGDRGLSEQYF
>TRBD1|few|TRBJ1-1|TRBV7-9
TGTGCCAGCAGCTTAATACAGGGGGCTAGGAACACTGAAGCTTTCTTT
CASSLIQGARNTEAFF
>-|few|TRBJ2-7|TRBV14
TGTGCCAGCAGCCAAGCCCTAACCAACGAGCAGTACTTC
CASSQALTNEQYF
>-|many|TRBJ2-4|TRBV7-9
TGTGCCAGCAGCTTAGTGACCAGTCCTGCACAAGAGCAGTACTTC
CASSLVTSPAQEQYF
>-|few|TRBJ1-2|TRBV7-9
TGTGCCAGCAGCCCAGGACAGCTTTCTAACTATGGCTACACCTTC
CASSPGQLSNYGYTF
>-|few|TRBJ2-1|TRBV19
TGTGCCAGAGGAACGTGTGAGCAGTTCTTC
CARGTCEQFF
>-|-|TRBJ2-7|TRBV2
TGTGCCAGCAGTGATTTACTTGGGGAGACCTACGAGCAGTACTTC
CASSDLLGETYEQYF
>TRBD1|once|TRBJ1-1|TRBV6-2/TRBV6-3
TGTGCCAGCTGGGGACAGGGGGCGAATTTGAACACTGAAGCTTTCTTT
CASWGQGANLNTEAFF